The present entry profiles one TCR beta chain with its context. The data were taken from a study of blood T cell repertoires in COVID-19. The V gene end was trimmed by 5 bases and the J gene end by 4 bases; junction bases not matched to a gene: 6. This CDR3 is 16 amino acids long. The germline CDR1 and CDR2 sequences are SNHLY and FYNNEI. Sequenced by immunoSEQ multiplex PCR; TCRdb stores in-frame clones only, minus some. The data hold 150,000 to 160,000 clones, with 70% to 85% observed a single time. Input material: peripheral blood. The receptor was isolated from a man aged 55 to 70 with COVID-19, enrolled during active disease. The chain combines TRBV2 with TRBJ1-5; 12 bases map to TRBD1. The DNA for the CDR3 is TGTGCCAGCAGTACCGGGACAGGGGGCGGGAATCAGCCCCAGCATTTT. Translating gives CASSTGTGGGNQPQHF.